These T cell receptor beta chains were read from a single sample in a study of T cell responses to AZD1222 COVID-19 vaccine. Generated by immunoSEQ multiplex PCR, the TCRdb table keeps only in-frame clones and is missing some. The sample includes tens of thousands of clones, 89% of them seen just once. Sample: peripheral blood, taken on day 0 of AZD1222 vaccination. These receptors all come from an adult in good health. Each CDR3 is given with its conserved first and last residue. The order of the fields is D gene, J gene, clone size, CDR3 length, V gene, CDR3 DNA, CDR3 protein. D genes are given only for firm matches. Clone size, where shown, is once, few, many, or a class for clones that have expanded.

. TRBJ1-4 . 19 TRBV5-1 TGCGCCAGCAGCTTGTCCACGACAGCTACCTTTGCAACTAATGAAAAACTGTTTTTT CASSLSTTATFATNEKLFF
. TRBJ1-4 . 18 TRBV5-1 TGCGCCAGCAGCTTGGCCTTGGGTACTGGACCAACTAATGAAAAACTGTTTTTT CASSLALGTGPTNEKLFF
. TRBJ1-1 . 15 TRBV30 TGTGCCTGGAGTAGGAGGGCCCTCAGTAACACTGAAGCTTTCTTT CAWSRRALSNTEAFF
TRBD2 TRBJ2-5 . 16 TRBV28 TGTGCCAGCAGTTTCCCCTACGGGAGGGCCTATGAGACCCAGTACTTC CASSFPYGRAYETQYF
. TRBJ1-6 . 13 TRBV5-1 TGCGCCAGCAGCTTGTGGGGGACTTCACCCCTCCACTTT CASSLWGTSPLHF
. TRBJ2-4 once 14 TRBV29-1 TGCAGCGTGGCAGGGTATCTAGCCAAAAACATTCAGTACTTC CSVAGYLAKNIQYF
TRBD2 TRBJ2-2 . 18 TRBV5-4 TGTGCCAGCAGCTTGGTGGGACTAGCGGGAACGAACACCGGGGAGCTGTTTTTT CASSLVGLAGTNTGELFF
. TRBJ2-2 . 13 TRBV7-2 TGTGCCAGCATGGGGCAGTCGACCGGGGAGCTGTTTTTT CASMGQSTGELFF
TRBD1 TRBJ1-2 . 16 TRBV5-1 TGCGCCAGCAGCTTTACTTCGGGGACAGGGGTTTATGGCTACACCTTC CASSFTSGTGVYGYTF
TRBD1 TRBJ2-5 . 18 TRBV7-3 TGTGCCAGCAGCTCCCCCGGAGGGGGACAGGGAGGTCAAGAGACCCAGTACTTC CASSSPGGGQGGQETQYF
TRBD1 TRBJ2-3 . 16 TRBV5-4 TGTGCCAGCAGCCTGAAGAACAGGGGCGACACAGATACGCAGTATTTT CASSLKNRGDTDTQYF
TRBD1 TRBJ2-7 . 13 TRBV29-1 TGCAGCGTCCAGACAGGGCTAAACCACGAGCAGTACTTC CSVQTGLNHEQYF
. TRBJ2-7 . 11 TRBV6-1 TGTGCCAGCAGTTACCGAGACGAGCAGTACTTC CASSYRDEQYF
. TRBJ2-5 . 14 TRBV11-2 TGTGCCAGCAGTCCAAACAGGGATCAAGGGACCCAGTACTTC CASSPNRDQGTQYF
. TRBJ2-3 . 15 TRBV5-4 TGTGCCAGCAGCCAACAGGGTCCCGGCACAGATACGCAGTATTTT CASSQQGPGTDTQYF
TRBD1 TRBJ2-1 . 13 TRBV7-9 TGTGCCAGCAGCACTAGACAGGGCGGGGAGCAGTTCTTC CASSTRQGGEQFF
. TRBJ1-5 . 12 TRBV6-6 TGTGCCAGCAGTTACGGAAATGGGCCCCAGCATTTT CASSYGNGPQHF
. TRBJ1-6 few 14 TRBV6-5 TGTGCCAGTGGTAGGACGCAGATCAATTCACCCCTCCACTTT CASGRTQINSPLHF
. TRBJ1-1 few 14 TRBV19 TGTGCCAGTAGCCGCGGGCTTGGGAACACTGAAGCTTTCTTT CASSRGLGNTEAFF
TRBD1 TRBJ2-5 . 14 TRBV29-1 TGCAGCGCACAGGGACAGGCCCTCGGAGAGACCCAGTACTTC CSAQGQALGETQYF
TRBD2 TRBJ2-3 . 16 TRBV28 TGTGCCAGCAGTTCCGAAGCGGGAGGGCCATCAGATACGCAGTATTTT CASSSEAGGPSDTQYF
. TRBJ2-2 . 14 TRBV15 TGTGCCACCAGCAGAGTGGGAGTCGGCGGGGAGCTGTTTTTT CATSRVGVGGELFF